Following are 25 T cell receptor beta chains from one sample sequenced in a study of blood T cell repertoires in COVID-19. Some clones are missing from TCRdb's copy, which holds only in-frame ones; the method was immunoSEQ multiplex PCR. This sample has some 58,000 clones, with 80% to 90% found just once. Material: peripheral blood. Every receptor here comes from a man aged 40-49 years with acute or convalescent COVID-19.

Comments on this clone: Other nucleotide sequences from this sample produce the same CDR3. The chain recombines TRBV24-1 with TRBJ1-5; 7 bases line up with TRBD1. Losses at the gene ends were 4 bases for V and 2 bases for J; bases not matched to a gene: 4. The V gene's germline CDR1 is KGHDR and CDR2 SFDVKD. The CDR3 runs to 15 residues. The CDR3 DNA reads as TGTGCCACCAGTGACCCCGGACAGGGCAATCAGCCCCAGCATTTT. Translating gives CATSDPGQGNQPQHF.

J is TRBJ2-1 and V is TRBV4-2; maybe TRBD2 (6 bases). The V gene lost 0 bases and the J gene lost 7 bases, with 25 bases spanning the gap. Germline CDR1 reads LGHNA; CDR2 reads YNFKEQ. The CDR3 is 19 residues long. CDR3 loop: CASSQENPSRGLLTNEQFF. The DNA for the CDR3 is TGTGCCAGCAGCCAAGAAAACCCCTCGCGGGGTCTGTTAACGAATGAGCAGTTCTTC.

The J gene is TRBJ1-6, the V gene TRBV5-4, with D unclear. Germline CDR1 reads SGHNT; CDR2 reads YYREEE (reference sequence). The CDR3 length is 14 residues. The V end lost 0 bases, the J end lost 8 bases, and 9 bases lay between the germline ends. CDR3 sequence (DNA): TGTGCCAGCAGCTTGGAAGGTCAGGATTCACCCCTCCACTTT. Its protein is CASSLEGQDSPLHF.

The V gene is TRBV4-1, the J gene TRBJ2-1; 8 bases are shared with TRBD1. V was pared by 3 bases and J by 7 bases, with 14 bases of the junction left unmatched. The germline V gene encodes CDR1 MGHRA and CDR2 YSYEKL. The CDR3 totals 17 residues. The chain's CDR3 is CASSQGTGRTVRNEQFF. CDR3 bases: TGCGCCAGCAGCCAGGGGACAGGACGGACGGTTAGGAATGAGCAGTTCTTC.

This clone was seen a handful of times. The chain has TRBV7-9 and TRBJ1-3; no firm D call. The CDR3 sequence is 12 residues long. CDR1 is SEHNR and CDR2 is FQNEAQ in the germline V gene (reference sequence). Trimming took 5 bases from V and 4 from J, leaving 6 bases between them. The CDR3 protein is CASSQQGNTIYF. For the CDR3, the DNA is TGTGCCAGCAGCCAACAGGGAAACACCATATATTTT.

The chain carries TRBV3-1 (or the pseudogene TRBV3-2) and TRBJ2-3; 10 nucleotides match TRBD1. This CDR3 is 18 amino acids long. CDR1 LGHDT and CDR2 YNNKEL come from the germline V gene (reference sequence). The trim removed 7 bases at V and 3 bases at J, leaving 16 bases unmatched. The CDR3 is CASTPRGTPGQGTDTQYF. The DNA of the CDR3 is TGTGCCAGCACTCCCAGGGGGACCCCGGGACAGGGGACAGATACGCAGTATTTT.

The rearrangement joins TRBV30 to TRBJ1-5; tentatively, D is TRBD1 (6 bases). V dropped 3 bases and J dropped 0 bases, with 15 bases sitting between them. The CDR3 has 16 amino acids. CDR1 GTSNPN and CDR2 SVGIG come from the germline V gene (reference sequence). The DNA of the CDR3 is TGTGCCTGGAGCCCTTGGGACAAAAATAGCAATCAGCCCCAGCATTTT. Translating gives CAWSPWDKNSNQPQHF.

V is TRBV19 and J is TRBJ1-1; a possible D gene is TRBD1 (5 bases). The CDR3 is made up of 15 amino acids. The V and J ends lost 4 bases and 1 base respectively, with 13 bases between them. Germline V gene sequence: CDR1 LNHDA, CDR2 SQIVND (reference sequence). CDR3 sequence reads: CASSRGDLQNTEAFF. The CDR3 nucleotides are TGTGCCAGTAGTAGGGGGGACCTTCAGAACACTGAAGCTTTCTTT.

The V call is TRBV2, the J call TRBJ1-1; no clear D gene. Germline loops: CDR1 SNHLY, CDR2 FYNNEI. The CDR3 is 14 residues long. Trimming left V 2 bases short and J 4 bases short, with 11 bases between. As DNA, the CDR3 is TGTGCCAGCAGTGAATTGAGAGGGCTCACTGAAGCTTTCTTT. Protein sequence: CASSELRGLTEAFF.

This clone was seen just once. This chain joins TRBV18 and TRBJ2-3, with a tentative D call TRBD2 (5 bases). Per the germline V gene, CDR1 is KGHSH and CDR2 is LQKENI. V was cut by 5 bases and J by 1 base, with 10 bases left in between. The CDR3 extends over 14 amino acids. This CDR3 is CASSFEGRTDTQYF. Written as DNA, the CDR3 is TGTGCCAGCTCATTTGAGGGTCGCACAGATACGCAGTATTTT. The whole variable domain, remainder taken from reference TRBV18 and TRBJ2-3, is NAGVMQNPRHLVRRRGQEARLRCSPMKGHSHVYWYRQLPEEGLKFMVYLQKENIIDESGMPKERFSAEFPKEGPSILRIQQVVRGDSAAYFCASSFEGRTDTQYFGPGTRLTVL.

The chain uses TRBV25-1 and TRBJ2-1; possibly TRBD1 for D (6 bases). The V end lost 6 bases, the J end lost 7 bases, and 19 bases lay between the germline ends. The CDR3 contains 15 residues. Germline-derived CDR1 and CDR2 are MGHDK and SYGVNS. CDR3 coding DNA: TGTGCCAGCAGAGGGGATACAGGGATTCGGAATGAGCAGTTCTTC. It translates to CASRGDTGIRNEQFF.

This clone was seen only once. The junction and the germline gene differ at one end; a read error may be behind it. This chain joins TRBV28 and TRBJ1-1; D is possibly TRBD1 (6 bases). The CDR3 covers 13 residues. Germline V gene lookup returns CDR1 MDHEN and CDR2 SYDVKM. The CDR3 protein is CAILTGMNAEAFF. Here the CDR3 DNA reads TGTGCCATCCTGACAGGCATGAACGCTGAAGCTTTCTTT.

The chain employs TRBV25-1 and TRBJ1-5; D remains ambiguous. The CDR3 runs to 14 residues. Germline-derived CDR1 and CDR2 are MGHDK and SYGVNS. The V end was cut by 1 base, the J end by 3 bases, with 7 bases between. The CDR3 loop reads CASSEWEDNQPQHF. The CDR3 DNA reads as TGTGCCAGCAGTGAATGGGAGGACAATCAGCCCCAGCATTTT.

The CDR3 loop is CASRGDRAPSIHNEQFF. For the CDR3, the DNA is TGTGCCAGTAGGGGAGACAGGGCCCCTTCGATACACAATGAGCAGTTCTTC. V gene TRBV19 combines with J gene TRBJ2-1, with 7 nucleotides matching TRBD1. V shed 6 bases and J 5 bases; nucleotides not matched to a gene: 16. Germline CDR1 LNHDA, CDR2 SQIVND (reference sequence). The CDR3 runs 17 residues.

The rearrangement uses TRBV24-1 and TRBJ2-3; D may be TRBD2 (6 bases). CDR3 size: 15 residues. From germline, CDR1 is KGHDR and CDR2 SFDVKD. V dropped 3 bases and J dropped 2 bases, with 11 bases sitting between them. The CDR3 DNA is TGTGCCACCAGTGATGGGGGAGGAACCACAGATACGCAGTATTTT. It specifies CATSDGGGTTDTQYF.

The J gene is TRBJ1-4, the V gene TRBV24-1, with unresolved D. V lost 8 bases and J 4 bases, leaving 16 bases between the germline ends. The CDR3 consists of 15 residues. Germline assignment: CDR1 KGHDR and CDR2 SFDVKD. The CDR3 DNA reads TGTGCCACCATCAACCCCTTCGGGTTTAATGAAAAACTGTTTTTT. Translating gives CATINPFGFNEKLFF.

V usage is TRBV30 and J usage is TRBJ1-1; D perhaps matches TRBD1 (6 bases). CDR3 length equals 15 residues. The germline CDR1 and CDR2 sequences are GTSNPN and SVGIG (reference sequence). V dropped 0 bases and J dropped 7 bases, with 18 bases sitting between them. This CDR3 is CAWSVAVGRDNEAFF. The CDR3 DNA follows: TGTGCCTGGAGTGTGGCGGTAGGGAGGGACAATGAAGCTTTCTTT.

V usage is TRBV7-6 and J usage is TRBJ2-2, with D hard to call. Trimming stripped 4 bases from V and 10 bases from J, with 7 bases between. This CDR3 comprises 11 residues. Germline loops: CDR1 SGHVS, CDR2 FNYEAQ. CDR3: CASSSREELFF. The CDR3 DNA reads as TGTGCCAGCAGCTCGAGAGAGGAGCTGTTTTTT.

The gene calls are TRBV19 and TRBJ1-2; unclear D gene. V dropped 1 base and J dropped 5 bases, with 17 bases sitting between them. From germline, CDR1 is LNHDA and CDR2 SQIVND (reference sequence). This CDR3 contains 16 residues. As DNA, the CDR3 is TGTGCCAGTAGTATAGTATTGCGGCTTAGCAATTATGGCTACACCTTC. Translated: CASSIVLRLSNYGYTF. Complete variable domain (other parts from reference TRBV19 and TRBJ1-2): DGGITQSPKYLFRKEGQNVTLSCEQNLNHDAMYWYRQDPGQGLRLIYYSQIVNDFQKGDIAEGYSVSREKKESFPLTVTSAQKNPTAFYLCASSIVLRLSNYGYTFGSGTRLTVV.

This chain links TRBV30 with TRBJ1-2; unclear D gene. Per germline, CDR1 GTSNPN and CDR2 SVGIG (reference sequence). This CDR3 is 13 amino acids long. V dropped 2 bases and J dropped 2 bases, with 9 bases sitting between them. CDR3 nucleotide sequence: TGTGCCTGGAGTCGCGCGGGAAACTATGGCTACACCTTC. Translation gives CAWSRAGNYGYTF.

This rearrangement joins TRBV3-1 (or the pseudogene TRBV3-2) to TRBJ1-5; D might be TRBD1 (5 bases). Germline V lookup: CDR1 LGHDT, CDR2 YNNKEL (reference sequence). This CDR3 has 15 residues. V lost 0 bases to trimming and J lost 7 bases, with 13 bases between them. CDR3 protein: CASSQDRRQGQPQHF. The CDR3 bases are TGTGCCAGCAGCCAAGATCGGCGGCAGGGCCAGCCCCAGCATTTT.

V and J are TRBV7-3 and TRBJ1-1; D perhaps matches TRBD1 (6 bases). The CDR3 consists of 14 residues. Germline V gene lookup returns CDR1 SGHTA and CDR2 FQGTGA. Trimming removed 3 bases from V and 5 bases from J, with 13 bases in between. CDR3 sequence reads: CASSFRGRGTEAFF. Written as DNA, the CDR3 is TGTGCCAGCAGCTTTAGGGGGAGGGGAACTGAAGCTTTCTTT. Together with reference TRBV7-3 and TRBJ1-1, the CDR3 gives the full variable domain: GAGVSQTPSNKVTEKGKYVELRCDPISGHTALYWYRQSLGQGPEFLIYFQGTGAADDSGLPNDRFFAVRPEGSVSTLKIQRTERGDSAVYLCASSFRGRGTEAFFGQGTRLTVV.

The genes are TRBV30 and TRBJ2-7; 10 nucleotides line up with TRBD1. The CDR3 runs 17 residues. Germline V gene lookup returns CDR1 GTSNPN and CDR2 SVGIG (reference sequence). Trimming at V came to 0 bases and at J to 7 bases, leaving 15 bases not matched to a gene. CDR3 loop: CAWSVSRTGTGEKEQYF. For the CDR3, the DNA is TGTGCCTGGAGTGTATCCCGGACGGGGACAGGGGAAAAGGAGCAGTACTTC.

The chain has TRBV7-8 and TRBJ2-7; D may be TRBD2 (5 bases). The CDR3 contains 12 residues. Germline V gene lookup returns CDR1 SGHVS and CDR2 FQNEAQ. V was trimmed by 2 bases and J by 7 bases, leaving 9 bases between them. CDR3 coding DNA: TGTGCCAGCAGCTTACGGGGTTTGGAGCAGTACTTC. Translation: CASSLRGLEQYF. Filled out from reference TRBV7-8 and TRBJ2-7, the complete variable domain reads GAGVSQSPRYKVAKRGQDVALRCDPISGHVSLFWYQQALGQGPEFLTYFQNEAQLDKSGLPSDRFFAERPEGSVSTLKIQRTQQEDSAVYLCASSLRGLEQYFGPGTRLTVT.

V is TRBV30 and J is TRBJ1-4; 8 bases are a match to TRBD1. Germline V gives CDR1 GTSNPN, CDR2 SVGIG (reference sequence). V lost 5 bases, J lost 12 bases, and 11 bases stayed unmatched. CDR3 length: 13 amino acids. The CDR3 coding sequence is TGTGCCTGGGAGGCCGGGACAGGTTCTGAACTGTTTTTT. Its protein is CAWEAGTGSELFF.